This T cell receptor beta chain comes out of a study of T-cell memory formation after mild COVID-19. MiXCR, run by TCRdb on the 5' RACE reads, gives a single entry per CDR3 protein. The table shows 350,000 to 450,000 distinct CDR3 sequences, with over 15% occurring only once. This clonotype was seen more than once but under ten times. The ends lost 6 bases at V and 1 base at J; junction bases unmatched: 8. CDR1 is DFQATT and CDR2 is SNEGSKA in the germline V gene (reference sequence). The CDR3 has 14 amino acids. This rearrangement joins TRBV20-1 to TRBJ1-1; TRBD1 aligns across 7 bases. This TCR was sampled from an adult woman who had mild COVID-19 (a few samples of this study predate the infection). Cell type and time point are not known. The specimen was PBMCs or a T cell subset sorted from them (not recorded which). The CDR3 sequence is CSAFTYRGNTEAFF. The CDR3 DNA reads TGCAGTGCGTTTACCTACAGGGGGAACACTGAAGCTTTCTTT.